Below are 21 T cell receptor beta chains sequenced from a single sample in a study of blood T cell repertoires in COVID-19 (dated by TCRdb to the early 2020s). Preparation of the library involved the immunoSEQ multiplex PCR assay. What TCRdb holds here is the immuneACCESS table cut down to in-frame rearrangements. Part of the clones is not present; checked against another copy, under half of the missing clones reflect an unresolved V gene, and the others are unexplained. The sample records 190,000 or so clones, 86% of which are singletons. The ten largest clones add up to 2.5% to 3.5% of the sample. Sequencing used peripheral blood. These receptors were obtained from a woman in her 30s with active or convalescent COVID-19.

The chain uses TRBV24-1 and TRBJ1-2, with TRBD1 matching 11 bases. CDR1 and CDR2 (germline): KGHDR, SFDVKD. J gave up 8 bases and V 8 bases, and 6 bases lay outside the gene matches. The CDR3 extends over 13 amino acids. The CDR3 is CATNSGTGGGYTF. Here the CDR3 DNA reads TGTGCCACCAATTCCGGGACAGGGGGAGGCTACACCTTC.

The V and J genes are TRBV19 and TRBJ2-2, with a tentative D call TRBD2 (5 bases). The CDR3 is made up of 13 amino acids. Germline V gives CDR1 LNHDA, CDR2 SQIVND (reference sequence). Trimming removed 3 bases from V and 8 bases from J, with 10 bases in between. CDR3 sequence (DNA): TGTGCCAGTAGTATCGGGGATCCGGGGGAGCTGTTTTTT. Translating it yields CASSIGDPGELFF.

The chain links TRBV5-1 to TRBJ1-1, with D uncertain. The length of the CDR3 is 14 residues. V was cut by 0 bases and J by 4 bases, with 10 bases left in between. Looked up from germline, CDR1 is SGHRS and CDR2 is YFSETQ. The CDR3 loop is CASSLVIAGTEAFF. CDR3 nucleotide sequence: TGCGCCAGCAGCTTGGTTATCGCGGGCACTGAAGCTTTCTTT.

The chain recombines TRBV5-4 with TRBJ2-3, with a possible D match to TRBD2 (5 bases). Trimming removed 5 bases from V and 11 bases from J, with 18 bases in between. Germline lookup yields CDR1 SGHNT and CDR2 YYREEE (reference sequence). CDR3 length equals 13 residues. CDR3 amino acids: CASRPDSAHMQYF. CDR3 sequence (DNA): TGTGCCAGCAGACCGGACTCCGCTCATATGCAGTATTTT.

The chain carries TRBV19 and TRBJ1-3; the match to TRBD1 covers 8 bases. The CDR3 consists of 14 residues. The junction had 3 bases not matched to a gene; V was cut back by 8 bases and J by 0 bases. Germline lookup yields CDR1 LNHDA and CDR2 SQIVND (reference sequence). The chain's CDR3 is CASFDRGSGNTIYF. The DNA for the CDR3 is TGTGCCAGTTTCGACAGGGGCTCTGGAAACACCATATATTTT. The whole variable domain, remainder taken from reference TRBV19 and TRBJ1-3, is DGGITQSPKYLFRKEGQNVTLSCEQNLNHDAMYWYRQDPGQGLRLIYYSQIVNDFQKGDIAEGYSVSREKKESFPLTVTSAQKNPTAFYLCASFDRGSGNTIYFGEGSWLTVV.

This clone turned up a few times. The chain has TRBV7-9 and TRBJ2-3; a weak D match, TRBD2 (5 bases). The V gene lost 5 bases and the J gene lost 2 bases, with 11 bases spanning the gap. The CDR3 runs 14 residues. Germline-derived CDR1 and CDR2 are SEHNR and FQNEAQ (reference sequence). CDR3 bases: TGTGCCAGCAGCCCAGAGGACTTCACAGATACGCAGTATTTT. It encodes CASSPEDFTDTQYF.

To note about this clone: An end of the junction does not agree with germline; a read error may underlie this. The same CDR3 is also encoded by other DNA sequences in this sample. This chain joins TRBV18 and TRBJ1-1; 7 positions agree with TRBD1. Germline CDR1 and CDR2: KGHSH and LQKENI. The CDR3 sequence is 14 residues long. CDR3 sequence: CASSPQGQNTEAFF. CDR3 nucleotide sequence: TGTGCCAGCTCCCCACAGGGGCAGAACACTGAAGCTTTCTTT.

The CDR3 loop reads CASSSGLAGTGWEQYF. CDR3 bases: TGTGCCAGCAGCTCCGGACTAGCGGGGACCGGGTGGGAGCAGTACTTC. The chain is built from TRBV5-5 and TRBJ2-7; 12 nucleotides align to TRBD2. V shed 3 bases, J shed 7 bases, and the junction held 11 bases outside the gene matches. CDR1 SGHKS and CDR2 YYEKEE come from the germline V gene (reference sequence). This CDR3 has 16 amino acids.

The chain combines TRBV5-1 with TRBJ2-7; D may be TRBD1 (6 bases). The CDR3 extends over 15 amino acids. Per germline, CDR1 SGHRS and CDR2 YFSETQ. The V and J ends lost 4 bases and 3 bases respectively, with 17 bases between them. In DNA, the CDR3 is TGCGCCAGCAGCGAGAACCGGGACATCTACTACGAGCAGTACTTC. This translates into CASSENRDIYYEQYF.

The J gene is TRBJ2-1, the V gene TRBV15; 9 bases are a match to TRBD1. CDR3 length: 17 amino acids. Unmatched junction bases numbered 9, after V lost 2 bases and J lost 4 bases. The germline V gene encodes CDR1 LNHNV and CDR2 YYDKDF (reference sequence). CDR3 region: CATSRKQGALSYNEQFF. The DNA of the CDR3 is TGTGCCACCAGCAGAAAACAGGGGGCGCTGAGTTACAATGAGCAGTTCTTC.

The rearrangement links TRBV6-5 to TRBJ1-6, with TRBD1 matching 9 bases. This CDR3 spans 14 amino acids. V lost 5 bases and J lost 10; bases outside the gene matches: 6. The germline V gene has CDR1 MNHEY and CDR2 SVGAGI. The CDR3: CASSPDRGFSPLHF. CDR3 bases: TGTGCCAGCAGTCCCGACAGGGGGTTCTCACCCCTCCACTTT.

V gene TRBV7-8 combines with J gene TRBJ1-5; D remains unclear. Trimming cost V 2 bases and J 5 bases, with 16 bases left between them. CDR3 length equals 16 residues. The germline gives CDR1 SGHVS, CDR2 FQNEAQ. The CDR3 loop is CASSLFSASAYQPQHF. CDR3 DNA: TGTGCCAGCAGCTTATTTTCAGCGTCAGCATATCAGCCCCAGCATTTT. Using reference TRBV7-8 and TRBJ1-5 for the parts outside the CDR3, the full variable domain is GAGVSQSPRYKVAKRGQDVALRCDPISGHVSLFWYQQALGQGPEFLTYFQNEAQLDKSGLPSDRFFAERPEGSVSTLKIQRTQQEDSAVYLCASSLFSASAYQPQHFGDGTRLSIL.

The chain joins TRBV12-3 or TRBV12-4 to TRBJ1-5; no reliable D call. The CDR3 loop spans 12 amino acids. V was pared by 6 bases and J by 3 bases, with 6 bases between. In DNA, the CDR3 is TGTGCCAGCAGCCAGGACAATCAGCCCCAGCATTTT. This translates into CASSQDNQPQHF.

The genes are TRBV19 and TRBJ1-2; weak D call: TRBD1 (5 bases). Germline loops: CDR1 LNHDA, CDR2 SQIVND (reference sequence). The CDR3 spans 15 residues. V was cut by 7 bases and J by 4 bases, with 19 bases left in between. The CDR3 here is CASTTPGLLSYGYTF. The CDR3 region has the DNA TGTGCCAGTACCACCCCGGGACTACTATCCTATGGCTACACCTTC.

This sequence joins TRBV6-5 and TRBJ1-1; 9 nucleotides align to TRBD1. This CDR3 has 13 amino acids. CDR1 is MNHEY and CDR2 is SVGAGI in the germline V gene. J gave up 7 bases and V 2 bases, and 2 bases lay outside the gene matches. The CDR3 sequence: CASSYDRGYEAFF. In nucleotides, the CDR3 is TGTGCCAGCAGTTACGACAGGGGGTATGAAGCTTTCTTT.

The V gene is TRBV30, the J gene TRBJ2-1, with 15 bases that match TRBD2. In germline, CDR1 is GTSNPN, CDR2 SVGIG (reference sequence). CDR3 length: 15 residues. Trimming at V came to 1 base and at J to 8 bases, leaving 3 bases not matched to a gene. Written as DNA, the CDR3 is TGTGCCTGGAGTGGAGGACTAGCGGGGGGGGATGAGCAGTTCTTC. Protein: CAWSGGLAGGDEQFF.

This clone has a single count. The CDR3 nucleotides read TGTGCCAGCAGTGCCGGGACAGAGACTCAGCCCCAGCATTTT. Translating it yields CASSAGTETQPQHF. The gene calls are TRBV2 and TRBJ1-5; 7 nucleotides agree with TRBD1. Unmatched junction bases numbered 6, after V lost 4 bases and J lost 6 bases. Germline V gives CDR1 SNHLY, CDR2 FYNNEI. This CDR3 contains 14 residues.

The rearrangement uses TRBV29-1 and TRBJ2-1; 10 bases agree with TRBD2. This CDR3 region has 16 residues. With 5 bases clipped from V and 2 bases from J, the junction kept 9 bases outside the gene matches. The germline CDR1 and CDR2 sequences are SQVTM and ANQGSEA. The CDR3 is CSVTLAGASAYNEQFF. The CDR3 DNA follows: TGCAGCGTTACCCTAGCGGGAGCCTCGGCCTACAATGAGCAGTTCTTC.

CDR3: CASSLWSGGNYGYTF. CDR3 bases: TGTGCCAGCAGTTTATGGTCAGGGGGCAACTATGGCTACACCTTC. The rearrangement joins TRBV28 to TRBJ1-2; TRBD1 matches at 8 bases. The CDR3 has 15 residues. Germline CDR1 is MDHEN and CDR2 is SYDVKM. V lost 0 bases, J lost 2 bases, and 2 bases stayed unmatched.

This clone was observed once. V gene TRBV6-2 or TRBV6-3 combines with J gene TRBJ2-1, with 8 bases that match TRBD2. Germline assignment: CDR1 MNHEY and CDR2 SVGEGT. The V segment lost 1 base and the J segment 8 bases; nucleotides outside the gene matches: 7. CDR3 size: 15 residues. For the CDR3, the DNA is TGTGCCAGCAGTTACTACACGGGAGGGCCCCATGAGCAGTTCTTC. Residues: CASSYYTGGPHEQFF.

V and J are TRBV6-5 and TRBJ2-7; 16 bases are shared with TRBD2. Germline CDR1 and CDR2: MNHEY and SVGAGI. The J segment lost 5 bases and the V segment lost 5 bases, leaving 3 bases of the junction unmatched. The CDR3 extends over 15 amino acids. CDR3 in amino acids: CASSHGTSGRDEQYF. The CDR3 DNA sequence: TGTGCCAGCAGTCACGGGACTAGCGGGAGGGACGAGCAGTACTTC.